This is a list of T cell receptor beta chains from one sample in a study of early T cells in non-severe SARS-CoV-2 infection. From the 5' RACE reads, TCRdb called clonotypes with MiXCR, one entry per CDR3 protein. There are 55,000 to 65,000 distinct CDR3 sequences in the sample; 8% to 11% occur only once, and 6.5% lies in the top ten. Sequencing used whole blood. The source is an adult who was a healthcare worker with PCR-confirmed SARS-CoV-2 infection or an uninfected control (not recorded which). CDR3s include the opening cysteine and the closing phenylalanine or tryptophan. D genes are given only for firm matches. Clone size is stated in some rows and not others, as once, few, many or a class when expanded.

CASSHGVHSYEQYF	TGTGCCAGCAGCCATGGTGTCCACTCCTACGAGCAGTACTTC	14	many	TRBV3-1	TRBJ2-7	NA
CASRPFPRSYEQYF	TGTGCCAGCAGACCCTTTCCTAGGTCCTACGAGCAGTACTTC	14	many	TRBV27	TRBJ2-7	NA
CASGTPNEQFF	TGTGCTAGTGGCACTCCAAATGAGCAGTTCTTC	11	NA	TRBV12-5	TRBJ2-1	NA
CASSTLRDAEAFF	TGTGCCAGCAGCACGCTCAGGGACGCTGAAGCTTTCTTT	13	NA	TRBV14	TRBJ1-1	NA
CASSFRTGSYEQYF	TGTGCCAGCAGCTTTAGGACGGGCTCCTACGAGCAGTACTTC	14	NA	TRBV5-4	TRBJ2-7	NA
CASILRTGSVTGELFF	TGTGCCAGCATCCTGAGGACAGGGTCTGTGACCGGGGAGCTGTTTTTT	16	many	TRBV12-3/TRBV12-4	TRBJ2-2	TRBD1
CSVEDPGQSSYNEQFF	TGCAGCGTTGAAGATCCTGGACAAAGCTCCTACAATGAGCAGTTCTTC	16	many	TRBV29-1	TRBJ2-1	NA
CAIRGPNTEAFF	TGTGCCATAAGAGGACCCAACACTGAAGCTTTCTTT	12	many	TRBV10-3	TRBJ1-1	NA
CATSDPGTGENEKLFF	TGTGCCACCAGTGATCCCGGGACAGGGGAAAACGAAAAACTGTTTTTT	16	NA	TRBV24-1	TRBJ1-4	TRBD1
CASSVGGSVYTDTQYF	TGTGCCAGCAGCGTAGGAGGTAGCGTATACACAGATACGCAGTATTTT	16	NA	TRBV9	TRBJ2-3	NA
CASSLSPGEQYF	TGTGCCAGCAGCTTGTCGCCTGGCGAGCAGTACTTC	12	few	TRBV7-9	TRBJ2-7	NA
CASSPNPGQGSEAFF	TGCGCCAGCAGCCCAAACCCGGGACAGGGGAGTGAAGCTTTCTTT	15	many	TRBV4-3	TRBJ1-1	TRBD1
CASSLQQTLRGTGELFF	TGTGCCAGCAGCTTACAACAGACCCTAAGGGGGACCGGGGAGCTGTTTTTT	17	many	TRBV11-2	TRBJ2-2	NA
CAAGQQQETQYF	TGTGCCGCCGGCCAGCAACAAGAGACCCAGTACTTC	12	few	TRBV2	TRBJ2-5	NA
CASSYIRGGYEQYF	TGTGCCAGCAGTTACATCCGGGGGGGCTACGAGCAGTACTTC	14	NA	TRBV6-6	TRBJ2-7	TRBD2
CASSPDRADTQYF	TGTGCCAGCTCACCCGACAGGGCCGATACGCAGTATTTT	13	many	TRBV18	TRBJ2-3	TRBD1
CAISARLATSTDTQYF	TGTGCCATCAGTGCTCGACTAGCGACTAGCACAGATACGCAGTATTTT	16	many	TRBV10-3	TRBJ2-3	TRBD2
CSVELRLQETQYF	TGCAGCGTTGAGTTGAGGCTCCAAGAGACCCAGTACTTC	13	NA	TRBV29-1	TRBJ2-5	NA
CASSFSWGAPTYEQYF	TGTGCCAGCAGTTTTTCGTGGGGGGCCCCAACCTACGAGCAGTACTTC	16	many	TRBV7-2	TRBJ2-7	NA
CASSPYMNTEAFF	TGTGCCAGCAGCCCGTATATGAACACTGAAGCTTTCTTT	13	NA	TRBV11-2	TRBJ1-1	NA
CASTSGGTGGAWGYTF	TGTGCCAGTACCTCAGGCGGGACAGGGGGCGCGTGGGGCTACACCTTC	16	NA	TRBV19	TRBJ1-2	TRBD1
CASSSSGRRNNEQFF	TGTGCCAGCAGCTCTAGCGGGAGGAGAAACAATGAGCAGTTCTTC	15	few	TRBV7-8	TRBJ2-1	TRBD2